This T cell receptor beta chain is drawn from a study of post-analysis software for immune sequencing data. Study details: Relapsing-remitting, secondary progressive and progressive-relapsing multiple sclerosis courses were included. Findings and limits, study-wide: About 5 TRBV segments (TRBV5-6, TRBV5-1 and TRBV20-1 among them) occurred more frequently in patients than in controls. People with multiple sclerosis had a significantly lower normalized Chao1 diversity than controls did.

In its sample, this clonotype was seen a few times. What it binds is not known. Unique molecular identifiers were present in the TCR beta cDNA libraries. TCRdb itself ran the PCR reads through MiXCR, one entry per CDR3 protein. Of approximately 660,000 distinct CDR3 sequences in the sample, over 45% were seen once. Germline CDR1 LNHDA, CDR2 SQIVND (reference sequence). The CDR3 contains 15 residues. J was trimmed by 5 bases and V by 5 bases; bases with no gene match: 3. The chain is built from TRBV19 and TRBJ2-2, with 12 bases matching TRBD2. This TCR was recovered from a girl aged 2-10 years with multiple sclerosis. Sequences were obtained from blood. The CDR3 DNA reads as TGTGCCAGTAGTTTTGGGACTAGCGGGACCGGGGAGCTGTTTTTT. Residues: CASSFGTSGTGELFF.